This passage covers 31 T cell receptor beta chains from one sample sequenced in a study of T cells after somatic rescue of genetic block. Method: immunoSEQ multiplex PCR; TCRdb's copy keeps in-frame clones and lacks some. The sample has 85,000 to 100,000 clones, over 80% seen once. Material: peripheral blood mononuclear cells (PBMCs). These TCRs come from a young woman.

This chain links TRBV27 with TRBJ2-7; 9 bases match TRBD1. CDR1 MNHEY and CDR2 SMNVEV come from the germline V gene (reference sequence). J lost 5 bases, V lost 6 bases, and 14 bases had no gene match. The CDR3 sequence is 16 residues long. The CDR3 here is CASSLLLGQGIDEQYF. As DNA, the CDR3 is TGTGCCAGCAGCCTCCTTTTGGGACAGGGAATCGACGAGCAGTACTTC.

The V call is TRBV9, the J call TRBJ2-5; 7 positions agree with TRBD1. The V gene's germline CDR1 is SGDLS and CDR2 YYNGEE. The V gene end was trimmed by 2 bases and the J gene end by 1 base; junction bases not matched to a gene: 11. The CDR3 is 17 residues long. The CDR3, as DNA: TGTGCCAGCAGCGTCCACACAGGGGATGGGACCCAAGAGACCCAGTACTTC. It is translated as CASSVHTGDGTQETQYF.

This rearrangement joins TRBV28 to TRBJ2-7; D may be TRBD1 (5 bases). Looked up from germline, CDR1 is MDHEN and CDR2 is SYDVKM. Between the trimmed V and J ends, which lost 7 bases and 5 bases, there was a span of 12 bases. CDR3 length: 12 amino acids. The CDR3: CASTQGVNEQYF. DNA of the CDR3: TGTGCCAGCACCCAAGGGGTCAACGAGCAGTACTTC.

This chain joins TRBV11-2 and TRBJ2-6; D unclear. The CDR3 has 14 amino acids. V gave up 7 bases and J gave up 0 bases, with 7 bases separating them. From germline, CDR1 is SGHAT and CDR2 FQNNGV. The CDR3 DNA reads as TGTGCCAGCACCACCCCCTCTGGGGCCAACGTCCTGACTTTC. Residues: CASTTPSGANVLTF. The variable domain in full, with the rest retrieved from reference TRBV11-2 and TRBJ2-6, is EAGVAQSPRYKIIEKRQSVAFWCNPISGHATLYWYQQILGQGPKLLIQFQNNGVVDDSQLPKDRFSAERLKGVDSTLKIQPAKLEDSAVYLCASTTPSGANVLTFGAGSRLTVL.

The rearrangement links TRBV27 to TRBJ2-5; 9 bases align to TRBD1. CDR1 and CDR2 (germline): MNHEY, SMNVEV (reference sequence). The CDR3 has 15 amino acids. The trim removed 5 bases at V and 4 bases at J, leaving 8 bases unmatched. CDR3 sequence (DNA): TGTGCCAGCAGTCACCACAGGGGGCGCGCAGAGACCCAGTACTTC. Translation gives CASSHHRGRAETQYF.

The J gene is TRBJ1-5, the V gene TRBV9; D not resolved. The CDR3 spans 13 residues. The germline gives CDR1 SGDLS, CDR2 YYNGEE. With 0 bases removed from V and 3 bases from J, the gap between germline ends came to 4 bases. This CDR3 is CASSVGFNQPQHF. Here the CDR3 DNA reads TGTGCCAGCAGCGTAGGTTTCAATCAGCCCCAGCATTTT.

This clone was seen only once. The chain couples TRBV5-1 to TRBJ2-7; D is possibly TRBD1 or TRBD2 (5 bases each). Germline lookup yields CDR1 SGHRS and CDR2 YFSETQ. V lost 0 bases and J 7 bases, leaving 17 bases between the germline ends. There are 15 residues in the CDR3. This CDR3 is CASSLEGTPLGEQYF. The CDR3 nucleotides are TGCGCCAGCAGCTTGGAAGGGACCCCCCTTGGAGAGCAGTACTTC.

Here the CDR3 reads CASSESPEKLFF. CDR3 DNA: TGTGCCAGCAGTGAATCCCCTGAAAAACTGTTTTTT. J is TRBJ1-4 and V is TRBV6-1; D remains ambiguous. V was pared by 2 bases and J by 7 bases, with 5 bases between. CDR1 and CDR2 (germline): MNHNS, SASEGT. This CDR3 spans 12 amino acids.

V is TRBV20-1 and J is TRBJ1-5; D might be TRBD1 (5 bases). There are 11 residues in the CDR3. Between the trimmed V and J ends, which lost 6 bases and 11 bases, there was a span of 14 bases. Germline CDR1 reads DFQATT; CDR2 reads SNEGSKA (reference sequence). The CDR3 DNA reads as TGCAGTGCCAACGATCAGGGAGCCCAGCATTTT. Translated: CSANDQGAQHF.

As to this clone: Other DNA sequences in the sample encode the same CDR3. The genes are TRBV7-9 and TRBJ1-1, with D uncertain. Trimming pared 5 bases from V and 4 bases from J, leaving 2 bases between. The CDR3 runs 10 residues. Looked up from germline, CDR1 is SEHNR and CDR2 is FQNEAQ (reference sequence). CDR3 loop: CASSGTEAFF. The CDR3 DNA is TGTGCCAGCAGCGGCACTGAAGCTTTCTTT. Filled out from reference TRBV7-9 and TRBJ1-1, the complete variable domain reads DTGVSQNPRHKITKRGQNVTFRCDPISEHNRLYWYRQTLGQGPEFLTYFQNEAQLEKSRLLSDRFSAERPKGSFSTLEIQRTEQGDSAMYLCASSGTEAFFGQGTRLTVV.

The rearrangement links TRBV19 to TRBJ2-5, with TRBD1 matching over 7 bases. CDR1 and CDR2 from the germline V gene are LNHDA and SQIVND (reference sequence). With 7 bases clipped from V and 4 bases from J, the junction kept 9 bases outside the gene matches. The CDR3 runs to 14 residues. CDR3 sequence (DNA): TGTGCCAGTACTGGGACAGCCCAAGGAGAGACCCAGTACTTC. Its translation is CASTGTAQGETQYF. The whole variable domain, filled in from reference TRBV19 and TRBJ2-5, reads DGGITQSPKYLFRKEGQNVTLSCEQNLNHDAMYWYRQDPGQGLRLIYYSQIVNDFQKGDIAEGYSVSREKKESFPLTVTSAQKNPTAFYLCASTGTAQGETQYFGPGTRLLVL.

The chain employs TRBV30 and TRBJ1-1, with unresolved D. CDR1 is GTSNPN and CDR2 is SVGIG in the germline V gene (reference sequence). The CDR3 covers 13 residues. Trimming removed 0 bases at V and 4 bases at J, with 9 bases between. The CDR3 is CAWSVDGLTEAFF. The CDR3 DNA reads TGTGCCTGGAGTGTTGACGGACTCACTGAAGCTTTCTTT.

The rearrangement links TRBV28 to TRBJ2-3, with D unclear. CDR3 length equals 12 residues. The V gene lost 2 bases and the J gene lost 5 bases, with 5 bases spanning the gap. Germline V lookup: CDR1 MDHEN, CDR2 SYDVKM. CDR3 coding DNA: TGTGCCAGCAGTTTAGGGGTAGATACGCAGTATTTT. It codes for CASSLGVDTQYF.

The rearrangement joins TRBV11-1 to TRBJ2-7; 7 nucleotides line up with TRBD2. Unmatched junction bases numbered 6, after V lost 5 bases and J lost 2 bases. This CDR3 is built from 14 residues. Germline CDR1 and CDR2: SGHAT and FQDESV (reference sequence). CDR3 nucleotides: TGTGCCAGCAGCCGAGCGGGATTGACCTACGAGCAGTACTTC. It is translated as CASSRAGLTYEQYF.

This clone was detected once. J is TRBJ1-5 and V is TRBV7-8; D unresolved. The V gene's germline CDR1 is SGHVS and CDR2 FQNEAQ. The V end lost 5 bases, the J end lost 6 bases, and 17 bases lay between the germline ends. This CDR3 has 15 residues. The CDR3 loop reads CASSRSGLSVQPQHF. The CDR3 DNA sequence: TGTGCCAGCAGCCGAAGTGGACTTTCGGTTCAGCCCCAGCATTTT. The variable domain in full, with the rest retrieved from reference TRBV7-8 and TRBJ1-5, is GAGVSQSPRYKVAKRGQDVALRCDPISGHVSLFWYQQALGQGPEFLTYFQNEAQLDKSGLPSDRFFAERPEGSVSTLKIQRTQQEDSAVYLCASSRSGLSVQPQHFGDGTRLSIL.

V gene TRBV7-6 combines with J gene TRBJ1-2; a possible D gene is TRBD1 (6 bases). Per the germline V gene, CDR1 is SGHVS and CDR2 is FNYEAQ. CDR3 size: 16 residues. V was shortened by 5 bases and J by 0 bases, with 16 bases between the two germline ends. The CDR3 sequence: CASSPSRDTPNYGYTF. The CDR3 nucleotides read TGTGCCAGCAGCCCAAGTAGGGACACTCCTAACTATGGCTACACCTTC. The variable domain in full, with the rest retrieved from reference TRBV7-6 and TRBJ1-2, is GAGVSQSPRYKVTKRGQDVALRCDPISGHVSLYWYRQALGQGPEFLTYFNYEAQQDKSGLPNDRFSAERPEGSISTLTIQRTEQRDSAMYRCASSPSRDTPNYGYTFGSGTRLTVV.

The chain carries TRBV6-6 and TRBJ2-3; TRBD2 might be the D (7 bases). Germline CDR1 is MNHNY and CDR2 is SVGAGI (reference sequence). CDR3 length: 15 residues. Trimming took 6 bases from V and 2 from J, leaving 15 bases between them. CDR3 in amino acids: CASRRGRDFTDTQYF. The DNA for the CDR3 is TGTGCCAGCAGGCGGGGGCGGGACTTCACAGATACGCAGTATTTT.

This chain joins TRBV5-1 and TRBJ2-1, with D uncertain. The V end was cut by 2 bases, the J end by 8 bases, with 5 bases between. In germline, CDR1 is SGHRS, CDR2 YFSETQ. This CDR3 spans 11 amino acids. The CDR3 loop reads CASSFDYEQFF. CDR3 in DNA: TGCGCCAGCAGCTTTGACTATGAGCAGTTCTTC.

The CDR3 loop reads CASSQEWDRGRFEQYF. The CDR3 DNA sequence: TGTGCCAGCAGCCAAGAGTGGGACAGGGGCCGTTTCGAGCAGTACTTC. This rearrangement joins TRBV14 to TRBJ2-7; 10 nucleotides align to TRBD1. The V gene end was trimmed by 0 bases and the J gene end by 6 bases; junction bases not matched to a gene: 8. CDR3 length: 16 residues. CDR1 SGHDN and CDR2 FVKESK come from the germline V gene.

Here the CDR3 reads CASRPGTQSDQPQHF. In DNA form, the CDR3 reads TGTGCCAGCAGACCTGGGACACAATCGGATCAGCCCCAGCATTTT. J is TRBJ1-5 and V is TRBV27; D perhaps matches TRBD1 (6 bases). The CDR3 sequence is 15 residues long. V lost 6 bases to trimming and J lost 5 bases, with 17 bases between them. The germline V gene encodes CDR1 MNHEY and CDR2 SMNVEV (reference sequence).

The chain carries TRBV10-3 and TRBJ2-7; 10 bases map to TRBD2. Germline assignment: CDR1 ENHRY and CDR2 SYGVKD. V dropped 3 bases and J dropped 5; count of bases not matched to a gene: 19. This CDR3 is 19 amino acids long. CDR3 in DNA: TGTGCCATCAGTGACTCCGGACTAGCGGTTCAACTAAGTGTCGACGAGCAGTACTTC. Protein sequence: CAISDSGLAVQLSVDEQYF.

The genes are TRBV10-1 and TRBJ1-1; the D is unclear. CDR1 is WNHNN and CDR2 is SYGVQD in the germline V gene (reference sequence). V was shortened by 4 bases and J by 3 bases, with 9 bases between the two germline ends. The CDR3 runs 13 residues. CDR3 nucleotide sequence: TGCGCCAGCAGTGGCGGGCCAGACACTGAAGCTTTCTTT. The encoded protein is CASSGGPDTEAFF.

The CDR3 sequence: CASSTDRVPGNTIYF. As DNA, the CDR3 is TGTGCCAGCTCTACCGACAGGGTACCCGGAAACACCATATATTTT. The chain combines TRBV18 with TRBJ1-3; TRBD1 matches 7 bases. Looked up from germline, CDR1 is KGHSH and CDR2 is LQKENI. With 6 bases clipped from V and 4 bases from J, the junction kept 9 bases outside the gene matches. The CDR3 has 15 amino acids.

The rearrangement links TRBV7-9 to TRBJ1-4; D perhaps matches TRBD1 (6 bases). The CDR3 consists of 17 residues. V lost 8 bases, J lost 5 bases, and 24 bases lay in between. Germline loops: CDR1 SEHNR, CDR2 FQNEAQ (reference sequence). The CDR3: CASHYVGAVQINEKLFF. The DNA for the CDR3 is TGTGCCAGCCACTATGTGGGGGCGGTTCAGATCAATGAAAAACTGTTTTTT.

The chain is built from TRBV6-6 and TRBJ2-7, with no clear D. CDR1 is MNHNY, CDR2 SVGAGI, per germline (reference sequence). The CDR3 length is 16 residues. The V and J ends lost 0 bases and 0 bases respectively, with 12 bases between them. The CDR3 spells CASSYSRETSSYEQYF. The CDR3, as DNA: TGTGCCAGCAGTTACTCGCGAGAAACCAGCTCCTACGAGCAGTACTTC.

DNA for the CDR3: TGTGCCAGCAACCTGCCCGGGACAGGGAGACTCCAAGAGACCCAGTACTTC. It is translated as CASNLPGTGRLQETQYF. The V and J genes are TRBV7-2 and TRBJ2-5; 9 bases match TRBD1. This CDR3 spans 17 amino acids. Losses at the gene ends were 7 bases for V and 1 base for J; bases not matched to a gene: 13. CDR1 and CDR2 (germline): SGHTA, FQGNSA. Looking up the rest from reference TRBV7-2 and TRBJ2-5 gives the full variable domain: GAGVSQSPSNKVTEKGKDVELRCDPISGHTALYWYRQSLGQGLEFLIYFQGNSAPDKSGLPSDRFSAERTGGSVSTLTIQRTQQEDSAVYLCASNLPGTGRLQETQYFGPGTRLLVL.

This rearrangement joins TRBV9 to TRBJ2-1; 10 bases are shared with TRBD2. This CDR3 comprises 18 residues. Losses at the gene ends were 4 bases for V and 2 bases for J; bases not matched to a gene: 12. CDR1 is SGDLS and CDR2 is YYNGEE in the germline V gene. In nucleotides, the CDR3 is TGTGCCAGCAGCCGGAGCGGGAGGGCCCTCGGGGCCTACAATGAGCAGTTCTTC. It yields the protein CASSRSGRALGAYNEQFF.

This CDR3 reads CASSPSPSLNYGYTF. CDR3 nucleotide sequence: TGTGCCAGCTCACCATCCCCCAGCCTGAACTATGGCTACACCTTC. V and J are TRBV18 and TRBJ1-2; D gene ambiguous. The germline V gene has CDR1 KGHSH and CDR2 LQKENI. V lost 2 bases and J lost 2, with 12 bases in between. This CDR3 spans 15 amino acids.

The V call is TRBV28, the J call TRBJ2-7; D is possibly TRBD1 (5 bases). The CDR3 is made up of 14 amino acids. The germline gives CDR1 MDHEN, CDR2 SYDVKM. The V end was cut by 5 bases, the J end by 2 bases, with 13 bases between. The CDR3 nucleotides read TGTGCCAGCAGTGTTCAACAGGCCCCCTACGAGCAGTACTTC. Translated: CASSVQQAPYEQYF.

The chain employs TRBV10-3 and TRBJ2-2; TRBD2 matches 11 bases. CDR1 is ENHRY, CDR2 SYGVKD, per germline. Trimming took 6 bases from V and 3 from J; bases not matched to a gene: 6. CDR3 size: 16 residues. Written as DNA, the CDR3 is TGTGCCATCAGCGTAGGGACTAGCGGTCACACCGGGGAGCTGTTTTTT. Encoded protein: CAISVGTSGHTGELFF.

In its sample, this clone was seen once. The V gene is TRBV5-1, the J gene TRBJ2-7; possibly TRBD2 for D (7 bases). V shed 4 bases and J shed 3 bases, with 17 bases lying between them. CDR3 length: 15 residues. Germline values: CDR1 SGHRS, CDR2 YFSETQ. As DNA, the CDR3 is TGCGCCAGCAGCCTCGACACGGGGGGCCACTACGAGCAGTACTTC. Amino acids: CASSLDTGGHYEQYF.